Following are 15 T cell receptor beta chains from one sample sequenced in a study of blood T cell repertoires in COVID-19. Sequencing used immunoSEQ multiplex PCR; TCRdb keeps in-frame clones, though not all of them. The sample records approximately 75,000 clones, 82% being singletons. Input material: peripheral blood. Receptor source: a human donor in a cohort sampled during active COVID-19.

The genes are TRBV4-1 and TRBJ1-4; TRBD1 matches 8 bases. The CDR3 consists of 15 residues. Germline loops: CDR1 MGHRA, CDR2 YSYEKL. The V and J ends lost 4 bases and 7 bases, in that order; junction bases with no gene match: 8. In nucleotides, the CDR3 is TGCGCCAGCAGCCCTTCTGGGCAGGGGGCTGAAAAACTGTTTTTT. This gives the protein CASSPSGQGAEKLFF.

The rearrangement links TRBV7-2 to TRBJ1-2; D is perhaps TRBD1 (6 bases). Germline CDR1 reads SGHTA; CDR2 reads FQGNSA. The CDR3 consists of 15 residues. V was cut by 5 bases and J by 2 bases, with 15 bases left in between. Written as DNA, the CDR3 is TGTGCCAGCAGCCCGCAGGGACACCAAAACTATGGCTACACCTTC. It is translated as CASSPQGHQNYGYTF.

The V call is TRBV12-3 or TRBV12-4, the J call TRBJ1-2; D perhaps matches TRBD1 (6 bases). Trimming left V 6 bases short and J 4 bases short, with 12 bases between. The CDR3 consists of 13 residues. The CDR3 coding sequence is TGTGCCAGCAGCCCAGGGGTGACCTATGGCTACACCTTC. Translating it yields CASSPGVTYGYTF.

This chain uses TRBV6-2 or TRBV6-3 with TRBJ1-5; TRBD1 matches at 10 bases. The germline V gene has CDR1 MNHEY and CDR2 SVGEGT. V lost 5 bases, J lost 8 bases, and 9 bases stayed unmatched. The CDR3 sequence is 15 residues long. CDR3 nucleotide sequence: TGTGCCAGCAGTGCTGGGACAGGGGCTCCCAAGCCCCAGCATTTT. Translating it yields CASSAGTGAPKPQHF.

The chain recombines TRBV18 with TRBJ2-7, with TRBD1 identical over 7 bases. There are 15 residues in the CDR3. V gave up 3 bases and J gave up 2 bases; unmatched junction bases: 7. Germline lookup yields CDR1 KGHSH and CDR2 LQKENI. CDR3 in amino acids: CASSPGAGQAYEQYF. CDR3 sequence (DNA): TGTGCCAGCTCACCGGGGGCAGGACAGGCCTACGAGCAGTACTTC.

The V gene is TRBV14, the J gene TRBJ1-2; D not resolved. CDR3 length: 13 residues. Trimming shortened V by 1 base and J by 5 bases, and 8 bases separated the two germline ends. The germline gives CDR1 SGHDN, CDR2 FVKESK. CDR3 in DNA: TGTGCCAGCAGCCAAGTCGAGGCGTATGGCTACACCTTC. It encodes CASSQVEAYGYTF.

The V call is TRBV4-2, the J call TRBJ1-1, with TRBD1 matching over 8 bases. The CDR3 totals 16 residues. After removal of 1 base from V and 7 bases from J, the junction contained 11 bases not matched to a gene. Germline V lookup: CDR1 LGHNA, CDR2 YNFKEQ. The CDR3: CASSQGVATGENEAFF. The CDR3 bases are TGTGCCAGCAGCCAAGGGGTGGCGACAGGGGAAAATGAAGCTTTCTTT.

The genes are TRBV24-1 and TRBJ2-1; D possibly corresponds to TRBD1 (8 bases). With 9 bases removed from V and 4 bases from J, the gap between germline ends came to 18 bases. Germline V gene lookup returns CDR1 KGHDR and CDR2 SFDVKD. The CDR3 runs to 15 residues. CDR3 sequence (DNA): TGTGCCACCTCACCCAACAGGGGGGGGTACAATGAGCAGTTCTTC. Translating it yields CATSPNRGGYNEQFF.

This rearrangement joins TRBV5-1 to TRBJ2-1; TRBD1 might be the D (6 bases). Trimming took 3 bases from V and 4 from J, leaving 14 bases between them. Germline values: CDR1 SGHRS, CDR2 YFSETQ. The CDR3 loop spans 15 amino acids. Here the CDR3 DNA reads TGCGCCAGCAGCTCCCGGGACAAGGGTTACAATGAGCAGTTCTTC. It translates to CASSSRDKGYNEQFF.

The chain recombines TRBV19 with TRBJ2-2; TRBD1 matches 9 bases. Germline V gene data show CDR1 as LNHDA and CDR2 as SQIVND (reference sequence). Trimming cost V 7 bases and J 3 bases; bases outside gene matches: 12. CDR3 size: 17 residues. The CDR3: CASIPGQGGLYTGELFF. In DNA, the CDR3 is TGTGCCAGTATCCCGGGACAGGGAGGCCTCTACACCGGGGAGCTGTTTTTT.

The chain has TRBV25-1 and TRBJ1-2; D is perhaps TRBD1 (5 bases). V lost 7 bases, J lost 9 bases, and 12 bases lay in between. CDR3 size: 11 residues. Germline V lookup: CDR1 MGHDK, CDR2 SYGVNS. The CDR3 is CASNGGVRYTF. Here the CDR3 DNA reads TGTGCCAGCAACGGGGGAGTTCGCTACACCTTC.

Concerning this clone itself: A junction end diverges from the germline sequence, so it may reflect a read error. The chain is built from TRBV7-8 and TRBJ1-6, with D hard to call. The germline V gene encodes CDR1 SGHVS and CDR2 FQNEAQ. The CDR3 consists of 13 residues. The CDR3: CASSPGRGARWDF. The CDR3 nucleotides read TGTGCCAGCAGCCCTGGACGGGGAGCCCGATGGGACTTT.

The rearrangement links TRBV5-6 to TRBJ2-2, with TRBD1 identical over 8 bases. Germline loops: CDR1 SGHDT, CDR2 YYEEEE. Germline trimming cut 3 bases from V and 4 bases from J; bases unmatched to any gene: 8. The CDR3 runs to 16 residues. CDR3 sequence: CASSYWTGTGTGELFF. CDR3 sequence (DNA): TGTGCCAGCAGCTACTGGACAGGGACGGGCACCGGGGAGCTGTTTTTT.

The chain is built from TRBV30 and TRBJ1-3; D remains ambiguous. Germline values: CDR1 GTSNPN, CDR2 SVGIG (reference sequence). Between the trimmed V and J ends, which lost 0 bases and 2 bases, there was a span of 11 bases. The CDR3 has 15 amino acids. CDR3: CAWSVLAVTGNTIYF. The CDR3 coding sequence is TGTGCCTGGAGTGTACTAGCAGTGACTGGAAACACCATATATTTT. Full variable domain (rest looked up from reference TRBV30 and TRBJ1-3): SQTIHQWPATLVQPVGSPLSLECTVEGTSNPNLYWYRQAAGRGLQLLFYSVGIGQISSEVPQNLSASRPQDRQFILSSKKLLLSDSGFYLCAWSVLAVTGNTIYFGEGSWLTVV.

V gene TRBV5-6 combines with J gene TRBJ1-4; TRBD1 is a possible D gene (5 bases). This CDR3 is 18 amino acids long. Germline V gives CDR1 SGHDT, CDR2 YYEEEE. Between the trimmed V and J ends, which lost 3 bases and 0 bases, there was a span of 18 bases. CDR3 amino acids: CASSSARLGQATNEKLFF. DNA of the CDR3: TGTGCCAGCAGCTCGGCGAGATTGGGGCAAGCAACTAATGAAAAACTGTTTTTT.